A selection of T cell receptor beta chains follows, all from one sample in a study of shared clonotypes between healthy human individuals. Libraries were prepared by immunoSEQ multiplex PCR; TCRdb keeps only in-frame clonotypes and omits some of them. The sample carries roughly 1,500,000 clones, approximately 98.5% recorded once. The sample was naive CD4+ T cells sorted from blood. The receptors stem from a man aged 25-40 years in good health. Each CDR3 is given with its conserved first and last residue. The D gene is left open where the match is weak. Clone size is not always given. Where it is, it says once, few, many or a class for expanded clones.

clone size: once; V gene: TRBV5-4; CDR3 length: 14; J gene: TRBJ2-7; D gene: -; CDR3 DNA: TGTGCCAGCACCCCGCGGGACAGCTCCTACGAGCAGTACTTC; CDR3 protein: CASTPRDSSYEQYF
clone size: -; V gene: TRBV14; CDR3 length: 14; J gene: TRBJ2-7; D gene: -; CDR3 DNA: TGTGCCAGCAGCCAGGGCCGATGGGACCACCGGGAGTACTTC; CDR3 protein: CASSQGRWDHREYF
clone size: -; V gene: TRBV7-2; CDR3 length: 13; J gene: TRBJ1-1; D gene: -; CDR3 DNA: TGTGCCAGCAGCCCCCACGGGGTCCCTGAAGCTTTCTTT; CDR3 protein: CASSPHGVPEAFF
clone size: -; V gene: TRBV7-2; CDR3 length: 17; J gene: TRBJ2-1; D gene: TRBD2; CDR3 DNA: TGTGCCAGCAGCCCCCGAATAGGACTAGCGGGAGAGGTTGAGCAGTTCTTC; CDR3 protein: CASSPRIGLAGEVEQFF
clone size: -; V gene: TRBV28; CDR3 length: 13; J gene: TRBJ2-3; D gene: -; CDR3 DNA: TGTGCCAGCAGGATGACAGGCACAGATACGCAGTATTTT; CDR3 protein: CASRMTGTDTQYF
clone size: -; V gene: TRBV18; CDR3 length: 16; J gene: TRBJ2-1; D gene: -; CDR3 DNA: TGTGCCAGCTCACCACCGGGAGTTAGGGACTACAATGAGCAGTTCTTC; CDR3 protein: CASSPPGVRDYNEQFF
clone size: once; V gene: TRBV29-1; CDR3 length: 13; J gene: TRBJ1-1; D gene: -; CDR3 DNA: TGCAGCGCCCAGGCCCAGATGAACACTGAAGCTTTCTTT; CDR3 protein: CSAQAQMNTEAFF
clone size: -; V gene: TRBV6-5; CDR3 length: 15; J gene: TRBJ2-2; D gene: TRBD2; CDR3 DNA: TGTGCCAGCAGTTCGCCGGGACTAGTTGACGGGGAGCTGTTTTTT; CDR3 protein: CASSSPGLVDGELFF
clone size: -; V gene: TRBV14; CDR3 length: 15; J gene: TRBJ2-5; D gene: TRBD1; CDR3 DNA: TGTGCCAGCAGCTTCAGACAGGGCGTTCGGGAGACCCAGTACTTC; CDR3 protein: CASSFRQGVRETQYF
clone size: -; V gene: TRBV6-4; CDR3 length: 14; J gene: TRBJ2-6; D gene: -; CDR3 DNA: TGTGCCAGCAGTGAGGGGGCTGGGGCCAACGTCCTGACTTTC; CDR3 protein: CASSEGAGANVLTF
clone size: -; V gene: TRBV6-1; CDR3 length: 15; J gene: TRBJ2-6; D gene: -; CDR3 DNA: TGTGCCAGCAGTAATACAGGGAGTGGGGCCAACGTCCTGACTTTC; CDR3 protein: CASSNTGSGANVLTF
clone size: -; V gene: TRBV5-4; CDR3 length: 16; J gene: TRBJ1-1; D gene: -; CDR3 DNA: TGTGCCAGCAGCCAACCGGGACTCCCCATGAACACTGAAGCTTTCTTT; CDR3 protein: CASSQPGLPMNTEAFF
clone size: -; V gene: TRBV7-9; CDR3 length: 16; J gene: TRBJ2-2; D gene: -; CDR3 DNA: TGTGCCAGCAGCCCCTGGGGTCGCGGCGACACCGGGGAGCTGTTTTTT; CDR3 protein: CASSPWGRGDTGELFF
clone size: -; V gene: TRBV28; CDR3 length: 18; J gene: TRBJ2-1; D gene: TRBD1; CDR3 DNA: TGTGCCAGCAGTTTATTTTTCGTCCGGGACAGAAGACTCAATGAGCAGTTCTTC; CDR3 protein: CASSLFFVRDRRLNEQFF
clone size: -; V gene: TRBV18; CDR3 length: 16; J gene: TRBJ2-4; D gene: -; CDR3 DNA: TGTGCCAGCTCACCACCAAACGGGCTGGCCAAAAACATTCAGTACTTC; CDR3 protein: CASSPPNGLAKNIQYF